This T cell receptor (beta chain) is from a study of early T cells in non-severe SARS-CoV-2 infection. TCRdb ran MiXCR on the 5' RACE reads and lists one entry per CDR3 protein. The table shows about 77,000 distinct CDR3 sequences, with around 9.9% occurring only once. CDR1 is ENHRY and CDR2 is SYGVKD in the germline V gene. V was clipped by 8 bases and J by 6 bases; unmatched bases: 2. The CDR3 loop spans 13 amino acids. In this sample, this clonotype turned up many times. The clonotype originates from an adult who was a healthcare worker with PCR-confirmed SARS-CoV-2 infection or an uninfected control (not recorded which). Source material: whole blood. The chain recombines TRBV10-3 with TRBJ2-1; 12 bases line up with TRBD2. The CDR3 DNA follows: TGTGCCATCGGACTAGCGGGATTCAATGAGCAGTTCTTC. Protein: CAIGLAGFNEQFF.